The rows below give T cell receptor beta chains drawn from one sample of a study of beta chain features in type 1 diabetes. Libraries were prepared by immunoSEQ multiplex PCR; TCRdb keeps only in-frame clonotypes and omits some of them. The table has 200,000 to 250,000 clones, around a quarter seen once. The sequencing sample was made of central memory CD4+ T cells from blood. These receptors were collected from a man aged 30 to 39 in good health. Both conserved end residues are part of each CDR3. A D gene is named only where the DNA matches it firmly. The size field is filled for only some rows; it gives once, few, many or a size class.

clone size	V gene	J gene	D gene	CDR3 DNA	CDR3 protein
-	TRBV20-1	TRBJ2-5	-	TGCAGTGCTTTACAGGACCGGCCATACTTC	CSALQDRPYF
few	TRBV18	TRBJ2-5	-	TGTGCCAGCTCACCACAAGGGTTCCAAGAGACCCAGTACTTC	CASSPQGFQETQYF
many	TRBV5-4	TRBJ2-1	-	TGTGCCAGCAGCTTGGATGTGACAGGTACTCATGAGCAGTTCTTC	CASSLDVTGTHEQFF
once	TRBV7-2	TRBJ2-3	TRBD2	TGTGCCAGCAGCTTAAGACTAGCGGGAGCGGCAGATACGCAGTATTTT	CASSLRLAGAADTQYF
many	TRBV7-2	TRBJ2-1	TRBD2	TGTGCCAGCAGCCCGCGGACTAGCGGGAGGGATGAGCAGTTCTTC	CASSPRTSGRDEQFF
few	TRBV4-1	TRBJ2-5	-	TGCGCCAGCAGCCAGCTAGGGAAGACCCAGTACTTC	CASSQLGKTQYF
few	TRBV18	TRBJ2-7	TRBD2	TGTGCCAGCTCACCGCTGGGAGGGGCCTCCTACGAGCAGTACTTC	CASSPLGGASYEQYF
once	TRBV7-2	TRBJ2-7	TRBD2	TGTGCCAGCAGCTTAGATTTTAGCGGGAGCTACGAGCAGTACTTC	CASSLDFSGSYEQYF
-	TRBV2	TRBJ1-6	-	TGTGCCTTACAGGGTCACAATTCACCCCTCCACTTT	CALQGHNSPLHF
few	TRBV7-6	TRBJ1-5	-	TGTGCCAGCAGCCCCCACCGGGGGCAGGGCAATCAGCCCCAGCATTTT	CASSPHRGQGNQPQHF
-	TRBV21-1	TRBJ2-3	-	TGTGCCAGCAACCATAAGCGGGAGGGCCGATCGGATACGCAGTATTTT	CASNHKREGRSDTQYF
-	TRBV11-2	TRBJ2-5	TRBD2	TGTGCCAGCAGCTTACTAGCGGGAGGGCGGGAGACCCAGTACTTC	CASSLLAGGRETQYF
few	TRBV5-4	TRBJ2-4	TRBD1	TGTGCCAGCAGCCTCCCCGGGACAGGGGAATCCCGTATGTACTTC	CASSLPGTGESRMYF
few	TRBV7-9	TRBJ2-5	TRBD2	TGTGCCAGCAGTCCTAGCGGGGGGATGCAAGAGACCCAGTACTTC	CASSPSGGMQETQYF
few	TRBV5-6	TRBJ2-3	TRBD2	TGTGCCAGCAGCGCTCCTAGCGGGGGGAGCACAGATACGCAGTATTTT	CASSAPSGGSTDTQYF
-	TRBV29-1	TRBJ2-2	-	TGCAGCGTTATGGCAGGATTGAACACCGGGGAGCTGTTTTTT	CSVMAGLNTGELFF
few	TRBV10-3	TRBJ2-7	TRBD2	TGTGCCATCAGTGAGTCCGGGACTAGCGGGTCTTACTCCTACGAGCAGTACTTC	CAISESGTSGSYSYEQYF
-	TRBV7-6	TRBJ1-1	TRBD1	TGTGCCAGCAGCCCGCAACAGGGGACTGAAGCTTTCTTT	CASSPQQGTEAFF
few	TRBV29-1	TRBJ2-5	-	TGCAGCATCACAGCGCCCAGAGTCCAAGAGACCCAGTACTTC	CSITAPRVQETQYF
few	TRBV29-1	TRBJ2-1	-	TGCAGCGTTGAAGAGGCAAGGTATGAGCAGTTCTTC	CSVEEARYEQFF
few	TRBV5-4	TRBJ2-7	TRBD1	TGTGCCAGCAGCGCCTCGGGACAGGGCGCCTACGAGCAGTACTTC	CASSASGQGAYEQYF
-	TRBV19	TRBJ2-7	-	TGTGCCAGTAGTACGCGAACTAGCTACGAGCAGTACTTC	CASSTRTSYEQYF
-	TRBV7-2	TRBJ2-4	TRBD2	TGTGCCAGCAGCTTAGCGCAGCCGGCTAGCGGGAGCCAAAACATTCAGTACTTC	CASSLAQPASGSQNIQYF
-	TRBV7-2	TRBJ1-1	TRBD1	TGTGCCAGCAGCTTACAAACAGGGGGCACTGAAGCTTTCTTT	CASSLQTGGTEAFF
-	TRBV29-1	TRBJ2-5	TRBD1	TGCAGCGCTATACACAGGGGTCAAGAGACCCAGTACTTC	CSAIHRGQETQYF
-	TRBV5-1	TRBJ2-1	-	TGCGCCAGCAGCCGATCGGGTAGCGATGAGCAGTTCTTC	CASSRSGSDEQFF
few	TRBV25-1	TRBJ2-5	-	TGTGCCAGCCTCAGGACGGGATCGGAGACCCAGTACTTC	CASLRTGSETQYF
few	TRBV7-2	TRBJ2-1	TRBD2	TGTGCCAGCAGCTTGGACCGGGAGGCCTACAATGAGCAGTTCTTC	CASSLDREAYNEQFF
many	TRBV19	TRBJ2-2	-	TGTGCCAGTAGTAAAAGGCGACAGTCAGCTACCGGGGAGCTGTTTTTT	CASSKRRQSATGELFF
few	TRBV6-1	TRBJ1-1	-	TGTGCCAGCCGAGGGGGGAGCCAGGGTTCGACTGAAGCTTTCTTT	CASRGGSQGSTEAFF
few	TRBV5-4	TRBJ1-1	TRBD1	TGTGCCAGCAGCCTGTCCCAACAGGGGGCAAACACTGAAGCTTTCTTT	CASSLSQQGANTEAFF
-	TRBV25-1	TRBJ1-4	-	TGTGCCAGCAGTGAGGGTGGGAATGAAAAACTGTTTTTT	CASSEGGNEKLFF
-	TRBV7-9	TRBJ1-1	TRBD1	TGTGCCAGCAGCCCCTACAGGGGAGGAAGCACTGAAGCTTTCTTT	CASSPYRGGSTEAFF
few	TRBV14	TRBJ1-1	-	TGTGCCAGCAGCAGTCGGGTCGGCACTGAAGCTTTCTTT	CASSSRVGTEAFF
once	TRBV6-5	TRBJ1-1	TRBD1	TGTGCCAGCAGTTCCCGGGACAGGGAAGCTTTCTTT	CASSSRDREAFF
-	TRBV23-1	TRBJ2-7	-	TGCGCCAGCAGTCATTCCGACAGTAAATACGAGCAGTACTTC	CASSHSDSKYEQYF
many	TRBV29-1	TRBJ2-5	-	TGCAGCGTTGAAGGCGCGGGTTACGAGACCCAGTACTTC	CSVEGAGYETQYF
-	TRBV7-9	TRBJ1-1	TRBD1	TGTGCCAGCAGCTTGACAGGGGTGAACACTGAAGCTTTCTTT	CASSLTGVNTEAFF
few	TRBV4-3	TRBJ2-1	TRBD2	TGCGCCAGCAGCCAAGACAAGGGACTAGCGGTCGTGGATGAGCAGTTCTTC	CASSQDKGLAVVDEQFF
few	TRBV29-1	TRBJ2-3	TRBD2	TGCAGCGTCGAAGGCGGGAGAGGGACAGATACGCAGTATTTT	CSVEGGRGTDTQYF
many	TRBV30	TRBJ1-2	TRBD1	TGTGCCTGGAGCGGACAGGGGCTCGATGGCTACACCTTC	CAWSGQGLDGYTF
few	TRBV7-2	TRBJ1-5	TRBD1	TGTGCCAGCAGCCCCCGGACAGGGTCAGAGCCCCAGCATTTT	CASSPRTGSEPQHF